This T cell receptor (beta chain) was observed in a study of T cell repertoires in aging, cancer and after chemotherapy. The wider study: Six age groups, ranging from 30 or younger to 70 or older, included the donors. Over several months to years, re-sampled healthy donor repertoires clearly shared clones. Study-level results: The repertoire data cannot show anything about immunological memory following chemotherapy.

In regard to this clonotype: Its antigen remains unknown.

TRB rearrangements spanning V, D and J were amplified using mixed TRB-A/B primers. TCRdb re-derived calls from the multiplex PCR reads in MiXCR, one entry per CDR3 protein. The table records over 4,000 distinct CDR3 sequences, approximately 27% of them present only once. This CDR3 region has 17 residues. Germline-derived CDR1 and CDR2 are SEHNR and FQNEAQ (reference sequence). Trimming pared 0 bases from V and 5 bases from J, leaving 20 bases between. Peripheral blood genomic DNA, not sorted cells or RNA, was the template. Specimen: blood. The sequence derives from a human donor in good health. This rearrangement joins TRBV7-9 to TRBJ2-7, with D possibly called TRBD1 or TRBD2 (5 bases each). CDR3 DNA sequence: TGTGCCAGCAGCTTAGCGCTATCTCGTGGTAGGGACCACGAGCAGTACTTC. This codes for CASSLALSRGRDHEQYF.